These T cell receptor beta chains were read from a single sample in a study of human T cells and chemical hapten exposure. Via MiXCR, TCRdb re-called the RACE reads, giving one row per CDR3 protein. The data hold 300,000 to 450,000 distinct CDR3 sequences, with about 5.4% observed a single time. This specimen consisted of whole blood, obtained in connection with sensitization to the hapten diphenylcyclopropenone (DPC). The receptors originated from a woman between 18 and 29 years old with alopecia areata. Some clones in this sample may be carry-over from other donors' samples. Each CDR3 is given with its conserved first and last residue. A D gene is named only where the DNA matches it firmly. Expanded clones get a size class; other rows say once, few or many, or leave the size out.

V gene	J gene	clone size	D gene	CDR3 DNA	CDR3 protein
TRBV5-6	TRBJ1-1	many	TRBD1	TGTGCCAGCAGCTCCAGGGGGCTAACTGAAGCTTTCTTT	CASSSRGLTEAFF
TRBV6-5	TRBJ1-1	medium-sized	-	TGTGCCAGCAGTTACTGGGTTGGCGGGAACACTGAAGCTTTCTTT	CASSYWVGGNTEAFF
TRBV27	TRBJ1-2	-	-	TGTGCCAGCAGTTCGTCCGGGACTAACTATGGCTACACCTTC	CASSSSGTNYGYTF
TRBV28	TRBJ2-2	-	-	TGTGCCAGCCGAGGAAAGGCAGGGGTAGTTACCGGGGAGCTGTTTTTT	CASRGKAGVVTGELFF
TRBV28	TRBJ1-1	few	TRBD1	TGTGCCAGCAGTTATCGGACAGGGCTGACTGAAGCTTTCTTT	CASSYRTGLTEAFF
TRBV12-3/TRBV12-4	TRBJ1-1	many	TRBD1	TGTGCCAGCAGTCCGGGGGGGACAGGAAAGAACACTGAAGCTTTCTTT	CASSPGGTGKNTEAFF
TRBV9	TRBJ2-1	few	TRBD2	TGTGCCAGCAGCGTTAGTAGCGGGGGCCCTTTATTCTTC	CASSVSSGGPLFF
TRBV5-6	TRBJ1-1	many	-	TGTGCCAGCAGCTTGATAGTTGCTAGCGGCGCTTTCTTT	CASSLIVASGAFF
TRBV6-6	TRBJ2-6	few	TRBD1	TGTGCCAGCAGTTTACTTGACAGGGGGCTTGGGGCCAACGTCCTGACTTTC	CASSLLDRGLGANVLTF
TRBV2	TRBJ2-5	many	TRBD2	TGTGCCAGCGGGACTAGACAAGAGACCCAGTACTTC	CASGTRQETQYF
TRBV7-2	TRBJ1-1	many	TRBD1	TGTGCCAGCAGCCTAACAGGGGGTGTTGTTATGAACACTGAAGCTTTCTTT	CASSLTGGVVMNTEAFF
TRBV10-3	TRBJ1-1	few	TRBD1	TGTGCCATCAGTGAGTCACAGGGGAGTGGGGCTTTCTTT	CAISESQGSGAFF
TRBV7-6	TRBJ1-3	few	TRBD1	TGTGCCAGCAGCTTAAAGGGACAGGTGCGGTCTGGAAACACCATATATTTT	CASSLKGQVRSGNTIYF
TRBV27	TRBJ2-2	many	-	TGTGCCAGCAGTTTCGGGGATGTGAGCGGGGAGCTGTTTTTT	CASSFGDVSGELFF
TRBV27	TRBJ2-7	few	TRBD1	TGTGCCAGCAGTTTTCGCCAAAGGACAGGGGAGATTTACGAGCAGTACTTC	CASSFRQRTGEIYEQYF
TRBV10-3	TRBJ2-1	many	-	TGTGCCATCAGTGACCGACTGAGCTCCTACAATGAGCAGTTCTTC	CAISDRLSSYNEQFF
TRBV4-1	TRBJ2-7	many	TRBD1	TGCGCCAGCAGCCATGCGGGACAGGGCTCCTACGAGCAGTACTTC	CASSHAGQGSYEQYF
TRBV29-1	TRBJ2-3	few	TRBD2	TGCAGCGTCGAAGCGGGGGGGCCGGGAGATACGCAGTATTTT	CSVEAGGPGDTQYF
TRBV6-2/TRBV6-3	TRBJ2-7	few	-	TGTGCCAGCACCTACAGGCCCCCGGGGATGAGGAGCGAGGAGCAGTACTTC	CASTYRPPGMRSEEQYF
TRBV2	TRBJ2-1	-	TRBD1	TGTGCCAGCAGAGGGACAGTAATATACAATGAGCAGTTCTTC	CASRGTVIYNEQFF
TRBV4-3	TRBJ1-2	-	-	TGCGCCAGCAGCCAAGAAGAAACTAACTATGGCTACACCTTC	CASSQEETNYGYTF
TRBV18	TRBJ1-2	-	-	TGTGCCAGCTCACCTCCAGAAACCCGAAACTATGGCTACACCTTC	CASSPPETRNYGYTF
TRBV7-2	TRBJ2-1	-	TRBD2	TGTGCCAGCAGTCGACCAACTAGCGGGGGCCAGAATGAGCAGTTCTTC	CASSRPTSGGQNEQFF
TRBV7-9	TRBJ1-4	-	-	TGTGCCAGCAGCTTATCCATCGGGCATGAAAAACTGTTTTTT	CASSLSIGHEKLFF
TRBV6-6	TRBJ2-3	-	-	TGTGCCAGCAGTTACTCGAGGGCTTCGACTAGCACAGATACGCAGTATTTT	CASSYSRASTSTDTQYF
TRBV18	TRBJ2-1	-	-	TGTGCCAGCTCACCATTGATGGGGGCTAATAATGAACAGTTCTTC	CASSPLMGANNEQFF
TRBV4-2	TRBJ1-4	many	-	TGTGCCAGCAGCCAAGTCGGTGAAAAACTGTTTTTT	CASSQVGEKLFF
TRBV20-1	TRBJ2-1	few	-	TGCAGTGCTAGTGGAGTGTCGGGGATCGGCGAGCAGTTCTTC	CSASGVSGIGEQFF
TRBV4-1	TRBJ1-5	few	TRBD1	TGCGCCAGCAGCCACCCCGGACAGGGCAATCAGCCCCAGCATTTT	CASSHPGQGNQPQHF
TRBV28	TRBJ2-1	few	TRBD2	TGTGCCAGCAGTTCTTGGACTAGTTCACCTACTGAGCAGTTCTTC	CASSSWTSSPTEQFF
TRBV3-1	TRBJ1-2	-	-	TGTGCCAGCAGCCAAGAAGGACATGGCTACACCTTC	CASSQEGHGYTF
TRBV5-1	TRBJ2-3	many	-	TGTGCCAGCAGCTTAGGAGGGCCCACAGATACGCAGTATTTT	CASSLGGPTDTQYF
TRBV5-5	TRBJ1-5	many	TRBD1	TGTGCCAGCAGCCTTTCTTTCGGACAGGCGGGCAATCAGCCCCAGCATTTT	CASSLSFGQAGNQPQHF
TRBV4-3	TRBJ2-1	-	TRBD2	TGCGCCAGCAGCCACACGGATAGCGGGGGGTACAATGAGCAGTTCTTC	CASSHTDSGGYNEQFF
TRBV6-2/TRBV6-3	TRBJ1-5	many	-	TGTGCCAGCAGTTCGGCAGGGGAGGCACAGCCCCAGCATTTT	CASSSAGEAQPQHF
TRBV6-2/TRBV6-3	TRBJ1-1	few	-	TGTGCCAGCAGTCCCGGACGGCTGGAAGAAGCTTTCTTT	CASSPGRLEEAFF
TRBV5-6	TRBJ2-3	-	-	TGTGCCAGCAGCTTGCGGGCAGGGAGAGCAGGAGATACGCAGTATTTT	CASSLRAGRAGDTQYF
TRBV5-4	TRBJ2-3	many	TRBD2	TGTGCCAGCAGCCCTTCACTAGCGGGGGTGCTAAGCACAGATACGCAGTATTTT	CASSPSLAGVLSTDTQYF
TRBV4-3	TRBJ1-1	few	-	TGCGCCAGCAGTCGTATTACAGGAACTAAGGACACTGAAGCTTTCTTT	CASSRITGTKDTEAFF
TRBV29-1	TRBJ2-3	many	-	TGCAGCGTTGAACGCCCAATAGAGTGGGGCACAGATACGCAGTATTTT	CSVERPIEWGTDTQYF
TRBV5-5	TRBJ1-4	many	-	TGTGCCAGCAGCTTAGGGGGGAGTGAAAAACTGTTTTTT	CASSLGGSEKLFF
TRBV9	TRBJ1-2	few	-	TGTGCCAGCACGGGGGGCAGGGGCTATGGCTACACCTTC	CASTGGRGYGYTF
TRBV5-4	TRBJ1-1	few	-	TGTGCCAGCAGCCAAACCCACTTGGTAGGGAACACTGAAGCTTTCTTT	CASSQTHLVGNTEAFF
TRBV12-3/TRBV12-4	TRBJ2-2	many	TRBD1	TGTGCCACACAGGGGCTTATCGGGGAGCTGTTTTTT	CATQGLIGELFF
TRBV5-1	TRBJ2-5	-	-	TGCGCCAGCACCACAGACGTGGGGGAGACCCAGTACTTC	CASTTDVGETQYF
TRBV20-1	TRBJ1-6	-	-	TGCAGTGCTAGAGACTCGATGGGACGGGATAATTCACCCCTCCACTTT	CSARDSMGRDNSPLHF
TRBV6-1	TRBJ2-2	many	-	TGTGCCAGCAGTAACCCCTGGGCCGCCGGGGAGCTGTTTTTT	CASSNPWAAGELFF
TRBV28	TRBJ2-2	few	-	TGTGCCAGCAGTTTAATCCGGCAGCCCGGGGAGCTGTTTTTT	CASSLIRQPGELFF
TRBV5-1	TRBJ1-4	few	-	TGCGCCAGCAGCTTGGGAGCCAAAAGCTATAATGAAAAACTGTTTTTT	CASSLGAKSYNEKLFF